These 25 T cell receptor beta chains were all obtained from the same sample, sequenced in a study of OX40 agonist ivuxolimab in advanced cancers. Clones were sequenced by immunoSEQ multiplex PCR, and TCRdb holds only the in-frame ones, with some missing. The table includes nearly 95,000 clones, roughly 94% detected once. The sample here was CD4+ or CD8+ T cells sorted from blood, taken in a trial of the OX40 agonist ivuxolimab. These receptors originate from an adult with an advanced solid tumor such as melanoma, head and neck, liver or kidney cancer.

The rearrangement links TRBV28 to TRBJ2-3; 8 bases are a match to TRBD1. The V segment lost 3 bases and the J segment 8 bases; nucleotides outside the gene matches: 13. CDR3 length equals 16 residues. Germline loops: CDR1 MDHEN, CDR2 SYDVKM. The CDR3 DNA sequence: TGTGCCAGCAGTTTGTCGTGGGGACAGGACCGTGGTACGCAGTATTTT. Translated, it gives CASSLSWGQDRGTQYF.

The chain is built from TRBV11-2 and TRBJ2-3; D call uncertain. Looked up from germline, CDR1 is SGHAT and CDR2 is FQNNGV. There are 14 residues in the CDR3. Trimming removed 1 base from V and 4 bases from J, with 9 bases in between. Here the CDR3 reads CASSLVPWADTQYF. The CDR3 DNA reads as TGTGCCAGCAGCTTAGTCCCTTGGGCAGATACGCAGTATTTT.

This clone appeared a single time. The chain is built from TRBV10-2 and TRBJ2-7; D remains unclear. Trimming removed 7 bases at V and 3 bases at J, with 7 bases between. The germline CDR1 and CDR2 sequences are WSHSY and SAAADI. The CDR3 totals 11 residues. The CDR3 nucleotides are TGCGCCAGCACTGGGAACTACGAGCAGTACTTC. It yields the protein CASTGNYEQYF.

The table lists this clone with a count of one. The rearrangement links TRBV6-5 to TRBJ2-7, with 13 nucleotides matching TRBD2. The CDR3 is made up of 16 amino acids. Germline V gives CDR1 MNHEY, CDR2 SVGAGI. Trimming removed 0 bases from V and 5 bases from J; junction bases left unmatched: 4. CDR3 protein: CASSYSRTSGSNEQYF. The CDR3 region has the DNA TGTGCCAGCAGTTACTCGCGGACTAGCGGGAGTAACGAGCAGTACTTC.

The chain couples TRBV4-3 to TRBJ2-6; the match to TRBD1 covers 8 bases. Unmatched junction bases numbered 18, after V lost 5 bases and J lost 0 bases. The CDR3 is made up of 21 amino acids. Germline V CDR1 and CDR2: LGHNA, YSLEER. The CDR3 sequence: CASSISGTGASTRSGANVLTF. In DNA, the CDR3 is TGCGCCAGCAGCATATCCGGGACAGGAGCAAGTACACGCTCTGGGGCCAACGTCCTGACTTTC.

Only one count was recorded for this clone. The chain couples TRBV2 to TRBJ2-5; 7 nucleotides line up with TRBD1. With V trimmed by 2 bases and J by 2 bases, 2 bases remained unmatched. This CDR3 is built from 14 residues. Germline V gene sequence: CDR1 SNHLY, CDR2 FYNNEI. CDR3: CASSEWTGQETQYF. The CDR3, as DNA: TGTGCCAGCAGTGAATGGACAGGTCAAGAGACCCAGTACTTC. The full variable domain, with the rest looked up from reference TRBV2 and TRBJ2-5, is EPEVTQTPSHQVTQMGQEVILRCVPISNHLYFYWYRQILGQKVEFLVSFYNNEISEKSEIFDDQFSVERPDGSNFTLKIRSTKLEDSAMYFCASSEWTGQETQYFGPGTRLLVL.

This sequence joins TRBV29-1 and TRBJ2-7; the match to TRBD1 covers 8 bases. Germline loops: CDR1 SQVTM, CDR2 ANQGSEA. The CDR3 consists of 14 residues. The V and J ends lost 2 bases and 2 bases, in that order; junction bases with no gene match: 5. Written as DNA, the CDR3 is TGCAGCGTTGAATCGGACAGGGATACCTACGAGCAGTACTTC. It encodes CSVESDRDTYEQYF.

This rearrangement joins TRBV9 to TRBJ2-1; 9 bases align to TRBD2. The CDR3 is 15 amino acids. Germline loops: CDR1 SGDLS, CDR2 YYNGEE. Trimming cost V 3 bases and J 6 bases; bases outside gene matches: 7. In nucleotides, the CDR3 is TGTGCCAGCAGCGCCGGTAGCGGGAGAGGCAATGAGCAGTTCTTC. It specifies CASSAGSGRGNEQFF.

The chain employs TRBV18 and TRBJ1-5; D remains ambiguous. Germline V gene data show CDR1 as KGHSH and CDR2 as LQKENI. The CDR3 consists of 14 residues. The V and J ends lost 6 bases and 0 bases respectively, with 9 bases between them. The CDR3 DNA follows: TGTGCCAGCTCCCTAGTAGATAGCAATCAGCCCCAGCATTTT. Residues: CASSLVDSNQPQHF.

The chain links TRBV6-5 to TRBJ2-3; the D call may be TRBD1 or TRBD2 (5 bases each). Germline CDR1 is MNHEY and CDR2 is SVGAGI. The ends were cut back, 6 bases at V and 3 bases at J, with 16 bases in the middle. The CDR3 has 15 residues. DNA for the CDR3: TGTGCCAGCAGCGCTCCGGGACGACTAACAGATACGCAGTATTTT. Translated, it gives CASSAPGRLTDTQYF.

The J gene is TRBJ1-2, the V gene TRBV10-3; D remains unclear. Germline-derived CDR1 and CDR2 are ENHRY and SYGVKD. V was clipped by 7 bases and J by 8 bases, with 14 bases between them. The CDR3 contains 12 residues. CDR3 nucleotide sequence: TGTGCCATCAAAGGCTCCTTGGTAGGCTACACCTTC. As protein: CAIKGSLVGYTF.

The rearrangement uses TRBV6-5 and TRBJ1-1; D gene unclear. Trimming took off 0 bases at V and 4 bases at J, with 6 bases between the two ends. Germline V gives CDR1 MNHEY, CDR2 SVGAGI. The CDR3 is made up of 13 amino acids. CDR3 bases: TGTGCCAGCAGTTACTCGGGGAGCACTGAAGCTTTCTTT. It yields the protein CASSYSGSTEAFF.

The chain couples TRBV12-1 to TRBJ2-2; the DNA was not used to check the table's D call, TRBD1. TRBV12-1 constitutes a pseudogene. The CDR3 totals 18 residues. For the CDR3, the DNA is TGTGCCAGCAGCTTTGCGATAGGGGGTAGTAGGGACACCGGGGAGCTGTTTTTT. Its protein is CASSFAIGGSRDTGELFF.

Only a few counts were recorded for this clone. The chain has TRBV2 and TRBJ2-1; maybe TRBD2 (5 bases). Trimming stripped 7 bases from V and 6 bases from J, with 16 bases between. CDR3 length: 14 amino acids. Germline CDR1 is SNHLY and CDR2 is FYNNEI. DNA for the CDR3: TGTGCCAGCATTCTAGAGGGAGAACGCAATGAGCAGTTCTTC. Translated, it gives CASILEGERNEQFF.

The count of this clone is one. CDR3 amino acids: CAWSLADGGYTF. CDR3 nucleotides: TGTGCCTGGAGCCTGGCCGATGGTGGCTACACCTTC. The chain couples TRBV30 to TRBJ1-2; D is ambiguous. Trimming cost V 3 bases and J 7 bases, with 12 bases left between them. The CDR3 runs 12 residues. In germline, CDR1 is GTSNPN, CDR2 SVGIG (reference sequence).

This clone has a handful of counts. The chain uses TRBV7-7 and TRBJ1-1, with D tentatively TRBD1 (5 bases). The CDR3 totals 13 residues. In germline, CDR1 is SSHAT, CDR2 FNYEAQ (reference sequence). The V end was cut by 6 bases, the J end by 1 base, with 9 bases between. The CDR3 reads CASSAGPNTEAFF. DNA for the CDR3: TGTGCCAGCAGTGCGGGGCCGAACACTGAAGCTTTCTTT.

The genes are TRBV6-4 and TRBJ2-1; 10 nucleotides agree with TRBD2. Per germline, CDR1 MRHNA and CDR2 SNTAGT. The CDR3 covers 17 residues. V trimming: 6 bases; J trimming: 6 bases; junction bases outside the gene matches: 14. In DNA, the CDR3 is TGTGCCAGCAGGACCCCGCGGGGTAGCGGGGGGCCCAATGAGCAGTTCTTC. Protein sequence: CASRTPRGSGGPNEQFF.

In its sample, this clone was seen a few times. The V gene is TRBV27, the J gene TRBJ2-7; 7 positions agree with TRBD1. The CDR3 runs 13 residues. Per the germline V gene, CDR1 is MNHEY and CDR2 is SMNVEV (reference sequence). V gave up 5 bases and J gave up 6 bases; unmatched junction bases: 7. As DNA, the CDR3 is TGTGCCAGCAGTCTAAGACAGGGTGTCGAGCAGTACTTC. Translated: CASSLRQGVEQYF.

The chain has TRBV6-5 and TRBJ1-1, with D perhaps TRBD1 (6 bases). The CDR3 extends over 13 amino acids. The V end was cut by 6 bases, the J end by 7 bases, with 15 bases between. The V gene's germline CDR1 is MNHEY and CDR2 SVGAGI. The CDR3 protein is CASSLTGLHEAFF. The CDR3 DNA is TGTGCCAGCAGCCTGACAGGTCTCCATGAAGCTTTCTTT.

The chain is built from TRBV19 and TRBJ1-1; TRBD1 matches 7 bases. V lost 5 bases, J lost 3 bases, and 9 bases stayed unmatched. Germline V gives CDR1 LNHDA, CDR2 SQIVND (reference sequence). The CDR3 totals 15 residues. CDR3 protein: CASSAEDRRDTEAFF. CDR3 DNA: TGTGCCAGTAGTGCCGAGGACAGGAGGGACACTGAAGCTTTCTTT. The full variable domain, completed using reference TRBV19 and TRBJ1-1, is DGGITQSPKYLFRKEGQNVTLSCEQNLNHDAMYWYRQDPGQGLRLIYYSQIVNDFQKGDIAEGYSVSREKKESFPLTVTSAQKNPTAFYLCASSAEDRRDTEAFFGQGTRLTVV.

The chain couples TRBV29-1 to TRBJ2-2; D might be TRBD1 or TRBD2, each matching 6 bases. The V gene lost 7 bases and the J gene lost 5 bases, with 17 bases spanning the gap. Germline-derived CDR1 and CDR2 are SQVTM and ANQGSEA. The CDR3 is 14 residues long. CDR3 sequence: CSAEGGRGTGELFF. CDR3 DNA sequence: TGCAGCGCCGAAGGGGGACGGGGGACCGGGGAGCTGTTTTTT.

The chain links TRBV11-2 to TRBJ2-3; no clear D gene. CDR1 is SGHAT and CDR2 is FQNNGV in the germline V gene. Trimming took off 3 bases at V and 2 bases at J, with 15 bases between the two ends. CDR3 length: 16 residues. CDR3: CASSFGIGWDTDTQYF. The DNA for the CDR3 is TGTGCCAGCAGCTTTGGTATTGGGTGGGACACAGATACGCAGTATTTT.

This chain joins TRBV19 and TRBJ1-5, with TRBD1 as a possible D gene (5 bases). Trimming removed 3 bases from V and 5 bases from J, with 14 bases in between. The CDR3 length is 15 residues. CDR1 is LNHDA and CDR2 is SQIVND in the germline V gene (reference sequence). The CDR3 here is CASSMVFRGDQPQHF. For the CDR3, the DNA is TGTGCCAGTAGTATGGTGTTCCGGGGGGATCAGCCCCAGCATTTT. Full variable domain (outside the CDR3, taken from reference TRBV19 and TRBJ1-5): DGGITQSPKYLFRKEGQNVTLSCEQNLNHDAMYWYRQDPGQGLRLIYYSQIVNDFQKGDIAEGYSVSREKKESFPLTVTSAQKNPTAFYLCASSMVFRGDQPQHFGDGTRLSIL.

The chain couples TRBV5-6 to TRBJ2-1, with 13 bases fitting TRBD2. Per germline, CDR1 SGHDT and CDR2 YYEEEE. Trimming took 5 bases from V and 6 from J; bases not matched to a gene: 5. The CDR3 spans 15 residues. The CDR3 loop is CASRWTSGSFNEQFF. In DNA form, the CDR3 reads TGTGCCAGCAGGTGGACTAGCGGGAGCTTCAATGAGCAGTTCTTC.

This chain connects TRBV14 to TRBJ2-6; the D gene is possibly TRBD1 (6 bases). The CDR3 is made up of 15 amino acids. V was trimmed by 6 bases and J by 0 bases, leaving 9 bases between them. The germline gives CDR1 SGHDN, CDR2 FVKESK. CDR3 region: CASRGALSGANVLTF. The CDR3 nucleotides read TGTGCCAGCAGGGGGGCCCTCTCTGGGGCCAACGTCCTGACTTTC.